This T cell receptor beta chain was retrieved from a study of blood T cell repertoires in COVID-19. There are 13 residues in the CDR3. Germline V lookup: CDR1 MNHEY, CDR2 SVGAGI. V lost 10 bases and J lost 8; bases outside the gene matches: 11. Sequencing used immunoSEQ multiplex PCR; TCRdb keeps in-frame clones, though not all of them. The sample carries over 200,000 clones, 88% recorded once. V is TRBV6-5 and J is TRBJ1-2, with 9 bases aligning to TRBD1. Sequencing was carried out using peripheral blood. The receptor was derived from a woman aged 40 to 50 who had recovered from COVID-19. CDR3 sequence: CANRDRVGKGYTF. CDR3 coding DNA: TGTGCCAACCGGGACAGGGTAGGGAAGGGCTACACCTTC.